These 27 T cell receptor beta chains originate from one sample sequenced in a study of beta chain features in type 1 diabetes. Study results and limitations: For Type 1 diabetes patients, all four CD4+ subsets carried TCRB CDR3s that were moderately but significantly shorter.

Isolated RNA was reverse transcribed in full, so expressed TCRB transcripts were sequenced. Clones were read by immunoSEQ multiplex PCR, and TCRdb kept only the in-frame ones, dropping some. The profile covers 600,000 to 700,000 clones, with under 15% appearing a single time and less than 0.025% taken by the ten largest. The antigens for these receptors are not known. Input material: naive CD4+ T cells from blood. The receptor source for this set is a man aged 18 to 35 with type 1 diabetes.

The CDR3 loop reads CASSHPTGAGANNEQFF. For the CDR3, the DNA is TGCGCCAGCAGCCACCCCACCGGAGCGGGGGCTAACAATGAGCAGTTCTTC. V usage is TRBV4-1 and J usage is TRBJ2-1, with TRBD2 matching over 8 bases. Germline CDR1 MGHRA, CDR2 YSYEKL. V shed 3 bases and J 5 bases; nucleotides not matched to a gene: 12. CDR3 length equals 17 residues.

The rearrangement links TRBV9 to TRBJ1-2, with unresolved D. The CDR3 is made up of 13 amino acids. CDR1 SGDLS and CDR2 YYNGEE come from the germline V gene. The V end lost 0 bases, the J end lost 2 bases, and 5 bases lay between the germline ends. CDR3 protein: CASSVEANYGYTF. DNA for the CDR3: TGTGCCAGCAGCGTAGAGGCCAACTATGGCTACACCTTC.

In its sample, this clone was seen a few times. The chain uses TRBV11-3 and TRBJ1-4; a possible D gene is TRBD1 (5 bases). CDR1 SGHNT and CDR2 YENEEA come from the germline V gene. The length of the CDR3 is 13 residues. Trimming cost V 2 bases and J 8 bases, with 9 bases left between them. The CDR3 protein is CASSLSGTEKLFF. CDR3 nucleotides: TGTGCCAGCAGCTTATCGGGGACCGAAAAACTGTTTTTT.

The sample holds a few counts of this clone. J is TRBJ1-1 and V is TRBV2; TRBD1 agrees at 11 bases. Per the germline V gene, CDR1 is SNHLY and CDR2 is FYNNEI. The CDR3 contains 15 residues. The V segment lost 5 bases and the J segment 1 base; nucleotides outside the gene matches: 3. The CDR3 DNA sequence: TGTGCCAGCAGTTGGGACAGGGGGGCGAACACTGAAGCTTTCTTT. Its protein product is CASSWDRGANTEAFF.

The chain links TRBV30 to TRBJ2-3; weak D call: TRBD1 (6 bases). This CDR3 has 17 amino acids. Germline V lookup: CDR1 GTSNPN, CDR2 SVGIG (reference sequence). The V end was cut by 0 bases, the J end by 0 bases, with 16 bases between. Here the CDR3 reads CAWSVSRTAPSTDTQYF. Written as DNA, the CDR3 is TGTGCCTGGAGTGTATCAAGGACAGCTCCTAGCACAGATACGCAGTATTTT.

The chain joins TRBV7-2 to TRBJ2-7, with 7 bases lining up with TRBD1. Germline V CDR1 and CDR2: SGHTA, FQGNSA. The CDR3 is 13 residues long. Trimming removed 5 bases from V and 8 bases from J; junction bases left unmatched: 9. CDR3 protein: CASSQGDGLKQYF. CDR3 nucleotide sequence: TGTGCCAGCAGCCAGGGGGACGGCCTCAAGCAGTACTTC.

This chain joins TRBV29-1 and TRBJ1-1; no definite D call. CDR3 length: 13 residues. With 6 bases removed from V and 1 base from J, the gap between germline ends came to 12 bases. Germline CDR1 and CDR2: SQVTM and ANQGSEA. This CDR3 reads CSVAQTANTEAFF. The CDR3 coding sequence is TGCAGCGTGGCCCAAACAGCGAACACTGAAGCTTTCTTT.

This clone was picked up a small number of times. Distinct nucleotide sequences in the sample also encode this CDR3. This sequence joins TRBV29-1 and TRBJ1-1, with D uncertain. Germline-derived CDR1 and CDR2 are SQVTM and ANQGSEA. V lost 5 bases and J 0 bases, leaving 10 bases between the germline ends. The length of the CDR3 is 13 residues. The CDR3 nucleotides are TGCAGCGTTTCAGGACGGATGAACACTGAAGCTTTCTTT. Amino acid sequence: CSVSGRMNTEAFF.

V usage is TRBV15 and J usage is TRBJ1-2; D unresolved. Trimming pared 5 bases from V and 7 bases from J, leaving 14 bases between. The CDR3 extends over 13 amino acids. CDR1 and CDR2 (germline): LNHNV, YYDKDF (reference sequence). CDR3: CATSFKVTAGYTF. CDR3 nucleotide sequence: TGTGCCACCAGCTTTAAAGTGACTGCTGGCTACACCTTC. The variable domain in full, completed from reference TRBV15 and TRBJ1-2, reads DAMVIQNPRYQVTQFGKPVTLSCSQTLNHNVMYWYQQKSSQAPKLLFHYYDKDFNNEADTPDNFQSRRPNTSFCFLDIRSPGLGDTAMYLCATSFKVTAGYTFGSGTRLTVV.

There are a few counts of this clone. The chain is built from TRBV29-1 and TRBJ1-2; 8 nucleotides agree with TRBD1. The CDR3 loop spans 14 amino acids. J was trimmed by 2 bases and V by 6 bases; bases with no gene match: 8. Germline values: CDR1 SQVTM, CDR2 ANQGSEA. The CDR3 nucleotides read TGCAGCGTCCCCTGGACAGGGAGAAACTATGGCTACACCTTC. Translated: CSVPWTGRNYGYTF.

There are a few counts of this clone. The V gene is TRBV7-9, the J gene TRBJ2-5, with a tentative D call TRBD1 (6 bases). The CDR3 loop spans 14 amino acids. The V end lost 3 bases, the J end lost 4 bases, and 12 bases lay between the germline ends. CDR1 is SEHNR, CDR2 FQNEAQ, per germline (reference sequence). In DNA, the CDR3 is TGTGCCAGCAGCTTTTCAGGGGCTACAGAGACCCAGTACTTC. It specifies CASSFSGATETQYF.

This clone was seen more than once but under ten times. The V call is TRBV7-7, the J call TRBJ2-5, with a possible D match to TRBD1 (5 bases). Germline V CDR1 and CDR2: SSHAT, FNYEAQ (reference sequence). The CDR3 covers 13 residues. V gave up 5 bases and J gave up 5 bases, with 12 bases separating them. Written as DNA, the CDR3 is TGTGCCAGCAGCCCCCCTGGGGCCGAGACCCAGTACTTC. As protein: CASSPPGAETQYF.

The chain recombines TRBV2 with TRBJ2-7; TRBD1 is a possible D gene (6 bases). Per the germline V gene, CDR1 is SNHLY and CDR2 is FYNNEI. V gave up 2 bases and J gave up 9 bases, with 8 bases separating them. The CDR3 is 11 amino acids. Written as DNA, the CDR3 is TGTGCCAGCAGTGAACAGGGGCTGCAGTACTTC. Its protein is CASSEQGLQYF.

This clone was seen more than once but under ten times. The rearrangement links TRBV13 to TRBJ1-1; 7 bases align to TRBD1. The V gene end was trimmed by 5 bases and the J gene end by 0 bases; junction bases not matched to a gene: 6. The CDR3 runs 15 residues. The germline CDR1 and CDR2 sequences are PRHDT and FYEKMQ (reference sequence). The CDR3 loop is CASSPLTGMNTEAFF. The CDR3 DNA reads TGTGCCAGCAGCCCCCTGACAGGGATGAACACTGAAGCTTTCTTT.

The rearrangement joins TRBV29-1 to TRBJ2-3; D uncertain. The V end lost 3 bases, the J end lost 2 bases, and 6 bases lay between the germline ends. Germline values: CDR1 SQVTM, CDR2 ANQGSEA. CDR3 length equals 12 residues. CDR3 in amino acids: CSVDGDTDTQYF. As DNA, the CDR3 is TGCAGCGTTGATGGGGACACAGATACGCAGTATTTT.

This clone showed up just a few times. The genes are TRBV30 and TRBJ1-1, with D perhaps matching TRBD1 (5 bases). The CDR3 totals 15 residues. Trimming took 6 bases from V and 0 from J, leaving 17 bases between them. In germline, CDR1 is GTSNPN, CDR2 SVGIG (reference sequence). The CDR3 here is CACNDPGTVNTEAFF. The CDR3 nucleotides are TGTGCCTGCAATGATCCCGGGACGGTGAACACTGAAGCTTTCTTT. The full variable domain, its missing parts supplied by reference TRBV30 and TRBJ1-1, is SQTIHQWPATLVQPVGSPLSLECTVEGTSNPNLYWYRQAAGRGLQLLFYSVGIGQISSEVPQNLSASRPQDRQFILSSKKLLLSDSGFYLCACNDPGTVNTEAFFGQGTRLTVV.

V usage is TRBV7-3 and J usage is TRBJ2-1; 8 bases fit TRBD2. Germline assignment: CDR1 SGHTA and CDR2 FQGTGA. The CDR3 runs to 15 residues. Trimming at V came to 2 bases and at J to 4 bases, leaving 4 bases not matched to a gene. In DNA form, the CDR3 reads TGTGCCAGCAGCTTAGGGGTAGCGGGGTACAATGAGCAGTTCTTC. Translation gives CASSLGVAGYNEQFF.

This clone occurred a few times. The chain has TRBV5-1 and TRBJ2-5, with D maybe TRBD1 (5 bases). CDR1 is SGHRS, CDR2 YFSETQ, per germline. The CDR3 runs to 12 residues. The V and J ends lost 4 bases and 9 bases respectively, with 13 bases between them. The chain's CDR3 is CASSPGHSAQYF. Written as DNA, the CDR3 is TGCGCCAGCAGCCCCGGACATTCGGCCCAGTACTTC. Supplemented by reference TRBV5-1 and TRBJ2-5, the full variable domain reads KAGVTQTPRYLIKTRGQQVTLSCSPISGHRSVSWYQQTPGQGLQFLFEYFSETQRNKGNFPGRFSGRQFSNSRSEMNVSTLELGDSALYLCASSPGHSAQYFGPGTRLLVL.

The rearrangement joins TRBV5-1 to TRBJ2-3; D is possibly TRBD1 (5 bases). The V end was cut by 4 bases, the J end by 2 bases, with 14 bases between. From germline, CDR1 is SGHRS and CDR2 YFSETQ. This CDR3 has 15 amino acids. This CDR3 is CASSREAQVTDTQYF. The DNA for the CDR3 is TGCGCCAGCAGCCGCGAGGCACAGGTCACAGATACGCAGTATTTT.

J is TRBJ2-1 and V is TRBV21-1; the table's TRBD1 call for D was not verified on the DNA. TRBV21-1 counts as a pseudogene. The CDR3 loop spans 15 amino acids. CDR3 coding DNA: TGTGCCAGCACCCGGCCCTACACAGTCCACAATGAGCAGTTCTTC. Residues: CASTRPYTVHNEQFF.

This clone has a handful of counts. V usage is TRBV11-3 and J usage is TRBJ2-1, with 11 bases identical to TRBD1. The V and J ends lost 0 bases and 0 bases, in that order; junction bases with no gene match: 7. The germline V gene encodes CDR1 SGHNT and CDR2 YENEEA. The CDR3 extends over 19 amino acids. The chain's CDR3 is CASSLDEDRGRVSYNEQFF. The CDR3 bases are TGTGCCAGCAGCTTAGATGAGGACAGGGGGCGAGTCTCCTACAATGAGCAGTTCTTC.

This clone has just a few counts. The rearrangement joins TRBV7-2 to TRBJ2-3; TRBD2 aligns across 8 bases. The CDR3 contains 15 residues. The germline CDR1 and CDR2 sequences are SGHTA and FQGNSA. V was clipped by 0 bases and J by 1 base; unmatched bases: 0. CDR3 region: CASSLATSGTDTQYF. The CDR3 nucleotides are TGTGCCAGCAGCTTAGCGACTAGCGGCACAGATACGCAGTATTTT.

This clone was found a few times. This chain joins TRBV5-6 and TRBJ2-1; D is perhaps TRBD1 or TRBD2 (6 bases each). This CDR3 spans 15 amino acids. Trimming removed 4 bases from V and 2 bases from J, with 13 bases in between. The germline V gene encodes CDR1 SGHDT and CDR2 YYEEEE. In DNA form, the CDR3 reads TGTGCCAGCAGCCTGGGCGGGACACCCTACAATGAGCAGTTCTTC. This encodes CASSLGGTPYNEQFF.

This chain uses TRBV9 with TRBJ2-5, with 9 bases lining up with TRBD2. Looked up from germline, CDR1 is SGDLS and CDR2 is YYNGEE. Losses at the gene ends were 4 bases for V and 3 bases for J; bases not matched to a gene: 16. The CDR3 covers 18 residues. The chain's CDR3 is CASSHPVAGGHRKETQYF. The CDR3 nucleotides are TGTGCCAGCAGCCACCCTGTTGCGGGGGGGCATCGGAAAGAGACCCAGTACTTC.

This clone showed up just a few times. The chain joins TRBV5-6 to TRBJ2-7; D might be TRBD1 or TRBD2, each matching 5 bases. Per the germline V gene, CDR1 is SGHDT and CDR2 is YYEEEE. V lost 0 bases and J lost 4, with 11 bases in between. The CDR3 runs to 14 residues. CDR3 nucleotide sequence: TGTGCCAGCAGCTTGGGGGACGGTTTGTACGAGCAGTACTTC. Protein: CASSLGDGLYEQYF.

The genes are TRBV5-4 and TRBJ2-1, with TRBD2 matching 11 bases. Germline V gene lookup returns CDR1 SGHNT and CDR2 YYREEE (reference sequence). This CDR3 contains 15 residues. V shed 3 bases, J shed 10 bases, and the junction held 9 bases outside the gene matches. CDR3 in amino acids: CASSSLAGAGEEQFF. The CDR3 nucleotides are TGTGCCAGCAGCTCACTAGCGGGGGCCGGAGAGGAGCAGTTCTTC.

The rearrangement uses TRBV5-1 and TRBJ2-7, with TRBD1 matching 9 bases. With V trimmed by 2 bases and J by 0 bases, 6 bases remained unmatched. The CDR3 totals 16 residues. The germline CDR1 and CDR2 sequences are SGHRS and YFSETQ. The CDR3 DNA sequence: TGCGCCAGCAGCTTTGGTGGACAGGGGAGCTCCTACGAGCAGTACTTC. Translated, it gives CASSFGGQGSSYEQYF.